A selection of T cell receptor beta chains follows, all from one sample in a study of T cells after yellow fever vaccination. MiXCR, applied by TCRdb to the 5' RACE reads, yields one record per CDR3 protein. The sample contains just under 600,000 distinct CDR3 sequences, roughly 14% of which appear only once. Here the sequenced sample was PBMCs, taken on the day of the yellow fever booster vaccination. Every receptor here comes from a man aged 25-45 years who received the YFV17D yellow fever vaccine. Each CDR3 is given with its conserved first and last residue. The D gene is left open where the match is weak. Expanded clones get a size class; other rows say once, few or many, or leave the size out.

v_call	j_call	d_call	cdr3_length	clone_size	cdr3_nt	cdr3_aa
TRBV19	TRBJ2-1	TRBD1	14	few	TGTGCCAGCAGCCGGGACAGGAATACCAATGAGCAGTTCTTC	CASSRDRNTNEQFF
TRBV4-3	TRBJ2-1	-	13	few	TGCGCCAGCAGCCAGGAGGACTACAATGAGCAGTTCTTC	CASSQEDYNEQFF
TRBV6-1	TRBJ2-7	-	11	-	TGTGCCAGCAGGGCCTCCTCGGAGCAGTACTTC	CASRASSEQYF
TRBV20-1	TRBJ2-6	-	16	-	TGCAGTGCTAGACTGAAGGGGGGGGACGGGGCCAACGTCCTGACTTTC	CSARLKGGDGANVLTF
TRBV12-3/TRBV12-4	TRBJ2-1	-	13	-	TGTGCCAGCAGTTTTGGGCCGGGTACTGAGCAGTTCTTC	CASSFGPGTEQFF
TRBV10-2	TRBJ2-1	TRBD1	13	few	TGCGCCAGCAGTGAAGGGACAGGGCGATTTCAGTTCTTC	CASSEGTGRFQFF
TRBV4-3	TRBJ2-1	TRBD2	19	-	TGCGCCAGCAGCCAAGAAGGTAGCACGGGGACTAGTCAGAAACGTGAGCAGTTCTTC	CASSQEGSTGTSQKREQFF
TRBV6-1	TRBJ1-2	-	13	-	TGTGCCAGCAGTGAAGCGGGCAGCTATGGCTACACCTTC	CASSEAGSYGYTF
TRBV12-3/TRBV12-4	TRBJ1-5	-	16	-	TGTGCCAGCAGCCATGGATTCGTACAGGGCAATCAGCCCCAGCATTTT	CASSHGFVQGNQPQHF
TRBV29-1	TRBJ2-3	TRBD2	15	-	TGCAGCGTTCCTCGGGGGGGAGGAGGCACAGATACGCAGTATTTT	CSVPRGGGGTDTQYF
TRBV12-3/TRBV12-4	TRBJ2-5	TRBD1	15	few	TGTGCCAGCAGCAGAGCGACAGGGCTCAAAGTGGCCCAGTACTTC	CASSRATGLKVAQYF
TRBV5-1	TRBJ2-7	TRBD1	15	few	TGCGCCAGCAGCTTGGCTCCGACAGGGGGCTACGAGCAGTACTTC	CASSLAPTGGYEQYF
TRBV6-2/TRBV6-3	TRBJ2-1	TRBD1	19	-	TGTGCCAGCAGTGCTTCCGGACAGGGTGTGACCGGCTCCTACAATGAGCAGTTCTTC	CASSASGQGVTGSYNEQFF
TRBV27	TRBJ2-1	TRBD2	14	many	TGTGCCAGCAGAGGCGGGAGTTCCTACAATGAGCAGTTCTTC	CASRGGSSYNEQFF
TRBV18	TRBJ1-3	-	15	-	TGTGCCAGCTCACCACCTATGCCCGTTGGAAACACCATATATTTT	CASSPPMPVGNTIYF
TRBV11-2	TRBJ2-3	-	16	few	TGTGCCAGCAGACCATCGAGCGGAATAAGCACAGATACGCAGTATTTT	CASRPSSGISTDTQYF
TRBV6-2/TRBV6-3	TRBJ2-1	-	15	few	TGTGCCAGCAGTTACACAGCCCCATCCTACAATGAGCAGTTCTTC	CASSYTAPSYNEQFF
TRBV12-3/TRBV12-4	TRBJ2-2	-	15	few	TGTGCCAGCAGTTTCTCCGGGACGCTAACCGGGGAGCTGTTTTTT	CASSFSGTLTGELFF
TRBV7-3	TRBJ1-1	-	14	-	TGTGCCAGCAGCTTGGGGGGTCCGAGCACTGAAGCTTTCTTT	CASSLGGPSTEAFF
TRBV5-1	TRBJ2-5	TRBD2	19	few	TGCGCCAGCAGGTTGCCCAAACTAGCGGGGGCTGAAGTTCAAGAGACCCAGTACTTC	CASRLPKLAGAEVQETQYF
TRBV4-1	TRBJ2-1	TRBD2	15	-	TGCGCCAGCAGCTTACTAGCGGACACCTACAATGAGCAGTTCTTC	CASSLLADTYNEQFF
TRBV15	TRBJ1-1	-	15	-	TGTGCCACCAGCAGAGGGGGGGGTGAGAACACTGAAGCTTTCTTT	CATSRGGGENTEAFF
TRBV7-2	TRBJ2-7	-	15	few	TGTGCCAGCAGCTTAGGCGTAGCGAATCCCTACGAGCAGTACTTC	CASSLGVANPYEQYF
TRBV20-1	TRBJ2-1	-	16	-	TGCAGTGCTAGAGATCAGTACGGGAGCTCCTACAATGAGCAGTTCTTC	CSARDQYGSSYNEQFF
TRBV19	TRBJ1-2	-	15	few	TGTGCCAGTAGTATCCCCGGGATCTCGGACTATGGCTACACCTTC	CASSIPGISDYGYTF
TRBV6-1	TRBJ2-7	-	15	-	TGTGCCAGCAGCCAACTGCCCTCAGGGTTCGACGAGCAGTACTTC	CASSQLPSGFDEQYF